The rows below give T cell receptor beta chains drawn from one sample of a study of T cells in Graves' hyperthyroidism and ophthalmopathy. TCRdb re-analysed the multiplex PCR reads in MiXCR, keeping a single row per CDR3 protein. The sample shows a few hundred thousand distinct CDR3 sequences, roughly 20% of them seen only once. Sequencing input: blood. The receptors here all came from a man aged 18 to 29 with Graves' hyperthyroidism. CDR3s include the opening cysteine and the closing phenylalanine or tryptophan. The D gene is left open where the match is weak. Size tells how often a clone was seen (once, few, many) or the class of an expanded clone, and some rows leave it out.

TRBV11-2	TRBD1	NA	TRBJ1-1	TGTGCCAGCAGGATTCCGGGGACAGGGCGGGCTGAAGCTTTCTTT	CASRIPGTGRAEAFF
TRBV4-1	TRBD2	NA	TRBJ2-4	TGCGCCAGCAGCCAAGGATCCAGCGGGGGGGCCAAAAACATTCAGTACTTC	CASSQGSSGGAKNIQYF
TRBV20-1	TRBD1	NA	TRBJ1-1	TGCAGTGCCATAACCGGGACAGACAAAGCTTTCTTT	CSAITGTDKAFF
TRBV12-3/TRBV12-4	TRBD1	few	TRBJ1-1	TGTGCCAGCACCGCGACAGGGAAGGGGACTGAAGCTTTCTTT	CASTATGKGTEAFF
TRBV3-1	TRBD1	few	TRBJ1-2	TGTGCCAGCAGCCATTACAGGGGCAATGGCTACACCTTC	CASSHYRGNGYTF
TRBV12-3/TRBV12-4	NA	many	TRBJ2-7	TGTGCCAGCAGTCCGGCCGGGCCTGGCTACGAGCAGTACTTC	CASSPAGPGYEQYF
TRBV12-3/TRBV12-4	NA	NA	TRBJ1-1	TGTGCCAGCAGAAAAGGACAGCCGAACACTGAAGCTTTCTTT	CASRKGQPNTEAFF
TRBV19	NA	many	TRBJ1-2	TGTGCCAGTAGTCCCGACGGTCCTTCGGGCTACACCTTC	CASSPDGPSGYTF
TRBV7-6	NA	NA	TRBJ1-1	TGTGCCAGCAGCTTAGAGAGGCCGGAAAGATTTACTGAAGCTTTCTTT	CASSLERPERFTEAFF
TRBV9	NA	NA	TRBJ2-7	TGTGCCAGCAGCGTAGAACCTAATGCCAACGAGCAGTACTTC	CASSVEPNANEQYF
TRBV29-1	NA	many	TRBJ2-5	TGCAGCGTTGAAGATCCCGGACAGCTCAGTCAAGAGACCCAGTACTTC	CSVEDPGQLSQETQYF
TRBV25-1	NA	many	TRBJ1-2	TGTGCCAGCAGTGATTACTATGGCTACACCTTC	CASSDYYGYTF
TRBV6-5	TRBD2	NA	TRBJ2-5	TGTGCCAGCAGTTACCCAGGGACTAGCGAGACTCTAGAGACCCAGTACTTC	CASSYPGTSETLETQYF
TRBV6-2/TRBV6-3	TRBD1	NA	TRBJ2-7	TGTGCCAGCAGCTGGACAGGGGATCCCTACGAGCAGTACTTC	CASSWTGDPYEQYF
TRBV11-2	NA	many	TRBJ1-2	TGTGCCAGCAGCGCCGAGACAGGACCTTATGGCTACACCTTC	CASSAETGPYGYTF
TRBV10-1	NA	many	TRBJ1-5	TGCGCCAGTATCTCTGGAGGGGTCAACAATCAGCCCCAGCATTTT	CASISGGVNNQPQHF
TRBV6-1	NA	NA	TRBJ2-5	TGTGCCAGCAGTGAAGGGGGGAGTCAAAAGACCCAGTACTTC	CASSEGGSQKTQYF
TRBV29-1	NA	many	TRBJ1-1	TGCAGCGTTGAGAAGGGACAGAACACTGAAGCTTTCTTT	CSVEKGQNTEAFF
TRBV13	NA	many	TRBJ1-1	TGTGCCAGCAGTTACCTCGTTTCCCCCCACAAAGCTTTCTTT	CASSYLVSPHKAFF
TRBV6-1	NA	NA	TRBJ2-7	TGTGCCAGCAAGGCCTCCTACGAGCAGTACTTC	CASKASYEQYF
TRBV12-3/TRBV12-4	NA	NA	TRBJ2-7	TGTGCCAGCAGTAATACAGGGCCCTCCTACGAGCAGTACTTC	CASSNTGPSYEQYF
TRBV12-3/TRBV12-4	TRBD1	many	TRBJ1-2	TGTGCCAGCTCGACAGGGACGGACTATGGCTACACCTTC	CASSTGTDYGYTF
TRBV7-9	TRBD2	many	TRBJ2-7	TGTGCCAGCAGCTTAGCTGGGACTAGCAGCTACGAGCAGTACTTC	CASSLAGTSSYEQYF
TRBV30	NA	once	TRBJ1-3	TGTGCCTGGAGTGAACGACCGACCTCTGGAAACACCATATATTTT	CAWSERPTSGNTIYF
TRBV3-1	NA	NA	TRBJ1-6	TGTGCCAGCAGCCAAGAAGGAACAGGGACATGGAATTCACCCCTCCACTTT	CASSQEGTGTWNSPLHF
TRBV28	TRBD1	NA	TRBJ1-5	TGTGCCAGCAGACCGTGGACAGGGGGGTCTCAGCCCCAGCATTTT	CASRPWTGGSQPQHF
TRBV12-3/TRBV12-4	TRBD1	many	TRBJ2-7	TGTGCCAGCCGCGGGACAGGGGACCACGAGCAGTACTTC	CASRGTGDHEQYF
TRBV7-8	TRBD2	many	TRBJ2-7	TGTGCCAGCAGCCTCTCTAGCGGGGGGGCTGAAGAGCAGTACTTC	CASSLSSGGAEEQYF
TRBV12-3/TRBV12-4	NA	many	TRBJ2-7	TGTGCCAGCAGTCTCCGTTATTACGAGCAGTACTTC	CASSLRYYEQYF
TRBV30	NA	many	TRBJ1-1	TGTGCCTGGGCCGACGGACGGGCGGGCACTGAAGCTTTCTTT	CAWADGRAGTEAFF
TRBV4-1	NA	NA	TRBJ1-2	TGCGCCAGCAGCCAAGAGCGTGGACGAATCTATGGCTACACCTTC	CASSQERGRIYGYTF
TRBV18	NA	NA	TRBJ2-2	TGTGCCAGCTCACCCCTTTCGACAAGCACCGGGGAGCTGTTTTTT	CASSPLSTSTGELFF
TRBV20-1	NA	many	TRBJ1-1	TGCAGTGCTAGAGTCCTCTCGCTTGTGGACACTGAAGCTTTCTTT	CSARVLSLVDTEAFF
TRBV19	TRBD1	NA	TRBJ1-5	TGTGCCAGTACCATTAGAGGGGGCACAAGCAATCAGCCCCAGCATTTT	CASTIRGGTSNQPQHF
TRBV2	NA	NA	TRBJ1-1	TGTGCCAGCAGTGAGGGTGCAGGACGTTGGACTGAAGCTTTCTTT	CASSEGAGRWTEAFF
TRBV20-1	TRBD1	many	TRBJ1-5	TGCAGTGCTAGAGGGACAGGGGGCGCCTCGGGTCAGCCCCAGCATTTT	CSARGTGGASGQPQHF
TRBV30	NA	many	TRBJ1-2	TGTGCCTGGATTGCAGGGGATAGATATGGCTACACCTTC	CAWIAGDRYGYTF
TRBV12-3/TRBV12-4	NA	many	TRBJ1-1	TGTGCCAGCAGTTTACGGGGCAGGGCCTTAGCTTTCTTT	CASSLRGRALAFF
TRBV6-1	NA	many	TRBJ1-5	TGTGCCAGCAGTGAAGCGACCGCAGGGTCTCAGCCCCAGCATTTT	CASSEATAGSQPQHF
TRBV30	TRBD1	many	TRBJ2-7	TGTGCCTGGGCGACAGGGGTCACCTACGAGCAGTACTTC	CAWATGVTYEQYF
TRBV6-5	TRBD1	many	TRBJ1-3	TGTGCCAGCAGTAGCTGGGAGGGGGCTGGGGCAAACACCATATATTTT	CASSSWEGAGANTIYF
TRBV2	NA	NA	TRBJ1-2	TGTGCCAGCTGTGAAGGCTACACCTTC	CASCEGYTF
TRBV6-2/TRBV6-3	TRBD1	NA	TRBJ1-5	TGTGCCAGCAGTGACAGGGAATTTCGTATGAATCAGCCCCAGCATTTT	CASSDREFRMNQPQHF
TRBV7-2	NA	few	TRBJ2-7	TGTGCCAGCAGCTTACAGTTTGAGCAGTACTTC	CASSLQFEQYF
TRBV20-1	TRBD2	many	TRBJ2-2	TGCAGTGCTAGAGAGTGGATAGCGGGGGCCCTCACCGGGGAGCTGTTTTTT	CSAREWIAGALTGELFF